These T cell receptor beta chains were read from a single sample in a study of T-cell memory formation after mild COVID-19. TCRdb re-analysed the 5' RACE reads in MiXCR, keeping a single row per CDR3 protein. The sample lists under 300,000 distinct CDR3 sequences, roughly 9.4% occurring once. Sequences were obtained from PBMCs or a T cell subset sorted from them (not recorded which). Receptors originate from a young man who had mild COVID-19 (a few samples of this study predate the infection). Cell type and time point are not known. Each CDR3 is given with its conserved first and last residue. A D gene is named only where the DNA matches it firmly. The size field is filled for only some rows; it gives once, few, many or a size class.

>.|TRBV7-8|TRBJ1-5|.
CASSLAGHGHQPQHF
TGTGCCAGCAGCTTAGCCGGCCATGGGCATCAGCCCCAGCATTTT
>.|TRBV12-3/TRBV12-4|TRBJ2-7|few
CASSLAGSRGYEQYF
TGTGCCAGCAGTTTAGCAGGTAGCCGCGGCTACGAGCAGTACTTC
>TRBD1|TRBV5-1|TRBJ1-6|few
CASSLAQGSDNSPLHF
TGCGCCAGCAGCTTGGCACAGGGGTCAGATAATTCACCCCTCCACTTT
>.|TRBV12-3/TRBV12-4|TRBJ2-1|few
CASSSKRPTSYNEQFF
TGTGCCAGCAGTTCAAAGCGGCCTACCTCCTACAATGAGCAGTTCTTC
>.|TRBV15|TRBJ1-6|few
CATSRGPRDTDSPLHF
TGTGCCACCAGCAGAGGCCCCCGGGACACCGATTCACCCCTCCACTTT
>.|TRBV15|TRBJ1-1|.
CATSHGLNTEAFF
TGTGCCACCAGCCACGGTTTGAACACTGAAGCTTTCTTT
>TRBD2|TRBV5-6|TRBJ2-3|.
CASSLLVGGTGDTQYF
TGTGCCAGCAGCTTGTTGGTCGGGGGGACGGGCGATACGCAGTATTTT
>TRBD1|TRBV7-9|TRBJ2-6|.
CASSLWQGAAGANVLTF
TGTGCCAGCAGCTTATGGCAGGGGGCGGCAGGGGCCAACGTCCTGACTTTC
>TRBD1|TRBV5-1|TRBJ1-1|.
CASSFQDRGLTEAFF
TGCGCCAGCAGCTTTCAAGACAGGGGGCTCACTGAAGCTTTCTTT
>.|TRBV5-1|TRBJ2-1|few
CASSYIASSYNEQFF
TGCGCCAGCAGCTACATAGCGAGCTCCTACAATGAGCAGTTCTTC
>TRBD1|TRBV5-5|TRBJ1-4|.
CASSMDRAYTEKLFF
TGTGCCAGCAGCATGGACAGGGCCTATACCGAAAAACTGTTTTTT
>TRBD1|TRBV7-9|TRBJ1-4|.
CASSSRPGQENEKLFF
TGTGCCAGCAGTTCTAGACCGGGACAGGAAAATGAAAAACTGTTTTTT
>.|TRBV5-1|TRBJ2-5|.
CASSLVVTETQYF
TGCGCCAGCAGCTTGGTCGTCACGGAGACCCAGTACTTC
>.|TRBV12-3/TRBV12-4|TRBJ2-1|few
CATAQGDNEQFF
TGTGCCACAGCTCAGGGTGACAATGAGCAGTTCTTC
>TRBD1|TRBV29-1|TRBJ2-4|many
CSGSRDRNIQYF
TGCAGCGGATCCCGGGACAGGAACATTCAGTACTTC
>.|TRBV5-1|TRBJ2-1|.
CASSLGDWSSYNEQFF
TGCGCCAGCAGCTTGGGTGACTGGAGCTCCTACAATGAGCAGTTCTTC
>.|TRBV5-1|TRBJ1-5|few
CASSLAPGDQPQHF
TGCGCCAGCAGCTTGGCCCCGGGGGATCAGCCCCAGCATTTT
>TRBD2|TRBV27|TRBJ2-2|few
CASSSVTSPGTGELFF
TGTGCCAGCAGTTCCGTGACTAGCCCGGGCACCGGGGAGCTGTTTTTT
>.|TRBV5-1|TRBJ1-1|.
CASSLAAQTNTEAFF
TGCGCCAGCAGCTTGGCTGCGCAGACGAACACTGAAGCTTTCTTT
>TRBD2|TRBV3-1|TRBJ2-4|many
CASSPGGTNIQYF
TGTGCCAGCAGCCCCGGGGGGACAAACATTCAGTACTTC
>TRBD1|TRBV6-5|TRBJ1-3|.
CASSPGTGVVGNTIYF
TGTGCCAGCAGTCCCGGGACAGGGGTTGTTGGAAACACCATATATTTT
>TRBD2|TRBV20-1|TRBJ2-3|few
CSASGGGAWADTQYF
TGCAGTGCTAGTGGCGGGGGGGCCTGGGCAGATACGCAGTATTTT
>TRBD1|TRBV20-1|TRBJ1-1|.
CSARGAQGRTEAFF
TGCAGTGCTAGAGGCGCACAGGGGCGGACTGAAGCTTTCTTT
>.|TRBV20-1|TRBJ1-5|.
CSARMANNQPQHF
TGCAGTGCTAGAATGGCTAACAATCAGCCCCAGCATTTT
>TRBD2|TRBV7-2|TRBJ2-3|many
CASSRDYYTDTQYF
TGTGCCAGCAGCCGGGACTATTACACAGATACGCAGTATTTT
>.|TRBV5-1|TRBJ2-3|.
CASSLVAVTDTQYF
TGCGCCAGCAGCTTGGTTGCGGTCACAGATACGCAGTATTTT
>TRBD1|TRBV7-9|TRBJ1-2|many
CASSLATGGYGYTF
TGTGCCAGCAGCTTAGCTACAGGGGGCTATGGCTACACCTTC
>.|TRBV7-7|TRBJ2-5|.
CASSRDSAQETQYF
TGTGCCAGCAGCAGAGACAGTGCGCAAGAGACCCAGTACTTC
>.|TRBV10-3|TRBJ2-1|many
CAIRISLVTNPHNEQFF
TGTGCCATCAGGATCTCCCTAGTTACCAATCCCCACAATGAGCAGTTCTTC
>.|TRBV20-1|TRBJ2-1|.
CSAPGQPSYNEQFF
TGCAGTGCTCCGGGACAACCCTCCTACAATGAGCAGTTCTTC
>.|TRBV15|TRBJ1-5|few
CATSIGPFMGQPQHF
TGTGCCACCAGCATCGGGCCGTTTATGGGTCAGCCCCAGCATTTT
>TRBD1|TRBV6-5|TRBJ1-1|few
CASSYLSGTGATVGAFF
TGTGCCAGCAGTTACCTTTCCGGGACAGGGGCAACGGTGGGGGCTTTCTTT
>.|TRBV6-5|TRBJ1-5|.
CASSNPSQPQHF
TGTGCCAGCAGTAACCCGAGTCAGCCCCAGCATTTT
>.|TRBV5-1|TRBJ1-1|few
CASSPRGVEAFF
TGCGCCAGCAGTCCGCGGGGCGTTGAAGCTTTCTTT
>.|TRBV12-3/TRBV12-4|TRBJ1-1|few
CATHRGSTEAFF
TGTGCCACCCACCGAGGGAGCACTGAAGCTTTCTTT
>TRBD2|TRBV7-3|TRBJ2-5|.
CASSLWGRLAGSKETQYF
TGTGCCAGCAGCTTATGGGGCAGACTAGCGGGGAGTAAGGAGACCCAGTACTTC
>TRBD1|TRBV6-5|TRBJ1-1|few
CASSYSTGLTEAFF
TGTGCCAGCAGTTACTCGACAGGGCTCACTGAAGCTTTCTTT
>.|TRBV6-2/TRBV6-3|TRBJ1-1|.
CASSYSTIQRMNTEAFF
TGTGCCAGCAGTTACTCTACGATACAGAGGATGAACACTGAAGCTTTCTTT
>.|TRBV12-3/TRBV12-4|TRBJ1-5|few
CASSEGYGNQPQHF
TGTGCCAGCAGCGAGGGCTATGGCAATCAGCCCCAGCATTTT
>.|TRBV7-6|TRBJ1-2|many
CASSLVQGDGYTF
TGTGCCAGCAGCTTAGTACAGGGAGATGGCTACACCTTC
>TRBD2|TRBV7-8|TRBJ2-3|few
CASSPGTSDHTQYF
TGTGCCAGCAGCCCCGGGACTAGCGATCATACGCAGTATTTT
>.|TRBV9|TRBJ1-6|few
CASSVLRVNSPLHF
TGTGCCAGCAGCGTACTCCGGGTAAATTCACCCCTCCACTTT